Below, 4 T cell receptor beta chains from the same sample are listed, as sequenced in a study of spatial heterogeneity in lung cancer. The antigens of these receptors remain unknown. Study-wide results and limits: Tumor mutation count correlated with how many alpha and beta TCRs expanded intratumorally.

TCRdb passed the 5' RACE reads through MiXCR, listing each CDR3 protein once. The data contain under 5,500 distinct CDR3 sequences, roughly 6% of them singletons. Indicated time point: sample taken at primary tumor resection. Source: lung tumor tissue, taken at surgery. The receptors were gathered from a male donor with early-stage non-small cell lung cancer.

This clonotype was observed at least ten times. Here the CDR3 reads CASSPAGQGNEKLFF. The CDR3 DNA follows: TGTGCCAGCAGCCCTGCGGGACAGGGGAATGAAAAACTGTTTTTT. The chain has TRBV7-9 and TRBJ1-4, with 10 nucleotides matching TRBD1. This CDR3 has 15 amino acids. After removal of 5 bases from V and 5 bases from J, the junction contained 5 bases not matched to a gene. Germline lookup yields CDR1 SEHNR and CDR2 FQNEAQ (reference sequence).

This clonotype is labeled medium-sized. This chain connects TRBV4-1 to TRBJ2-3; D is unresolved. This CDR3 comprises 16 residues. V was trimmed by 4 bases and J by 5 bases, leaving 19 bases between them. The germline gives CDR1 MGHRA, CDR2 YSYEKL. The CDR3 sequence: CASSLTAVVYRDTQYF. The CDR3 nucleotides read TGCGCCAGCAGCCTTACAGCCGTAGTCTACAGAGATACGCAGTATTTT.

This clonotype showed up many times. The CDR3 sequence is CASRQGYEQYF. In DNA form, the CDR3 reads TGTGCCAGCAGACAGGGTTACGAGCAGTACTTC. V gene TRBV12-3 or TRBV12-4 combines with J gene TRBJ2-7; D is possibly TRBD1 (6 bases). CDR3 length: 11 amino acids. Trimming took off 6 bases at V and 4 bases at J, with 7 bases between the two ends.

This clonotype was counted only a few times. V usage is TRBV9 and J usage is TRBJ1-5; possibly TRBD1 for D (5 bases). Germline V gene data show CDR1 as SGDLS and CDR2 as YYNGEE. Trimming shortened V by 3 bases and J by 7 bases, and 14 bases separated the two germline ends. This CDR3 spans 14 amino acids. DNA of the CDR3: TGTGCCAGCAGCGGAGGAGGAGACAGACAGCCCCAGCATTTT. Translation gives CASSGGGDRQPQHF. The variable domain in full, with the rest retrieved from reference TRBV9 and TRBJ1-5, is DSGVTQTPKHLITATGQRVTLRCSPRSGDLSVYWYQQSLDQGLQFLIQYYNGEERAKGNILERFSAQQFPDLHSELNLSSLELGDSALYFCASSGGGDRQPQHFGDGTRLSIL.